These 8 T cell receptor beta chains originate from one sample sequenced in a study of CDR3 diversity in severe acne. TCRdb reprocessed the PCR reads with MiXCR, giving one entry per CDR3 protein. The sample includes over 70,000 distinct CDR3 sequences, under 60% of them seen just once. Sequencing used blood. The receptors here all came from a male donor in good health, without acne.

The chain uses TRBV7-9 and TRBJ1-3; D is perhaps TRBD1 (6 bases). Trimming left V 5 bases short and J 4 bases short, with 15 bases between. The CDR3 consists of 15 residues. The germline gives CDR1 SEHNR, CDR2 FQNEAQ (reference sequence). CDR3 region: CASSRWAGDGNTIYF. CDR3 nucleotide sequence: TGTGCCAGCAGCCGGTGGGCAGGGGACGGAAACACCATATATTTT. Complete variable domain (other parts from reference TRBV7-9 and TRBJ1-3): DTGVSQNPRHKITKRGQNVTFRCDPISEHNRLYWYRQTLGQGPEFLTYFQNEAQLEKSRLLSDRFSAERPKGSFSTLEIQRTEQGDSAMYLCASSRWAGDGNTIYFGEGSWLTVV.

The chain employs TRBV24-1 and TRBJ1-1; 8 nucleotides match TRBD1. With 4 bases clipped from V and 4 bases from J, the junction kept 4 bases outside the gene matches. The CDR3 runs to 14 residues. Germline lookup yields CDR1 KGHDR and CDR2 SFDVKD. The CDR3 DNA reads as TGTGCCACCAGTGACTCTGACAGGGGCACTGAAGCTTTCTTT. It specifies CATSDSDRGTEAFF.

This clonotype showed up many times. CDR3 coding DNA: TGTGCCAGCAGTGACACAGGGGGATCACCCCTCCACTTT. Translation gives CASSDTGGSPLHF. This chain links TRBV6-1 with TRBJ1-6; TRBD1 matches at 8 bases. Per germline, CDR1 MNHNS and CDR2 SASEGT. V was pared by 3 bases and J by 10 bases, with 2 bases of the junction left unmatched. The CDR3 is 13 residues long.

This clonotype counts as medium-sized. J is TRBJ2-7 and V is TRBV10-1; D not certain. V dropped 5 bases and J dropped 2 bases, with 10 bases sitting between them. This CDR3 region has 13 residues. Germline V gene sequence: CDR1 WNHNN, CDR2 SYGVQD (reference sequence). The CDR3: CASSPGPTYEQYF. In DNA form, the CDR3 reads TGCGCCAGCAGTCCCGGGCCAACCTACGAGCAGTACTTC.

V and J are TRBV20-1 and TRBJ1-1; unclear D gene. Trimming stripped 3 bases from V and 7 bases from J, with 15 bases between. This CDR3 is 13 amino acids long. Germline CDR1 reads DFQATT; CDR2 reads SNEGSKA (reference sequence). This CDR3 reads CSARGRLGNEAFF. In DNA form, the CDR3 reads TGCAGTGCTAGGGGTCGTCTCGGGAATGAAGCTTTCTTT.

V gene TRBV29-1 combines with J gene TRBJ1-1; D is undetermined. Germline V gene data show CDR1 as SQVTM and CDR2 as ANQGSEA. V gave up 1 base and J gave up 1 base, with 10 bases separating them. The length of the CDR3 is 14 residues. The CDR3 protein is CSVEATARNTEAFF. The CDR3 DNA reads TGCAGCGTTGAAGCAACCGCCAGGAACACTGAAGCTTTCTTT. Based on the CDR3 plus reference TRBV29-1 and TRBJ1-1, the full variable domain is SAVISQKPSRDICQRGTSLTIQCQVDSQVTMMFWYRQQPGQSLTLIATANQGSEATYESGFVIDKFPISRPNLTFSTLTVSNMSPEDSSIYLCSVEATARNTEAFFGQGTRLTVV.

In this sample, this clonotype turned up many times. The chain recombines TRBV6-5 with TRBJ1-5, with 7 bases identical to TRBD1. There are 14 residues in the CDR3. V lost 5 bases, J lost 6 bases, and 7 bases stayed unmatched. CDR1 and CDR2 from the germline V gene are MNHEY and SVGAGI. This CDR3 is CASSPVDRVQPQHF. As DNA, the CDR3 is TGTGCCAGCAGTCCGGTTGACAGGGTTCAGCCCCAGCATTTT.

This clonotype was counted ten times or more. CDR3 region: CASSVQGGAIGEAFF. The CDR3 region has the DNA TGTGCCAGCAGTGTTCAAGGGGGGGCTATCGGTGAAGCTTTCTTT. This rearrangement joins TRBV25-1 to TRBJ1-1; possible D gene TRBD1, 6 bases. Germline-derived CDR1 and CDR2 are MGHDK and SYGVNS. The V end was cut by 4 bases, the J end by 7 bases, with 19 bases between. This CDR3 region has 15 residues.